This passage covers 2 T cell receptor beta chains from one sample sequenced in a study of blood T cell repertoires in COVID-19 (dated by TCRdb to the early 2020s). Receptor libraries were prepared by the immunoSEQ multiplex PCR assay. Imported from immuneACCESS, the table was reduced by TCRdb to in-frame sequences with V and J called. These copies leave out some clones; in studies compared against another copy, an unresolved V gene accounts for under half, and the cause of the remainder is not known. The sample profile shows approximately 350,000 clones; 80% to 90% of them were found once. In total, the top ten clones hold 0.9% to 1.1% of the sample. Sequencing was done on a sample of PBMCs or T cells enriched from blood (not recorded which). Receptors were obtained from a man younger than 35 who had recovered from COVID-19.

The chain has TRBV4-1 and TRBJ2-7; maybe TRBD1 (7 bases). The CDR3 has 15 amino acids. V shed 1 base and J shed 5 bases, with 15 bases lying between them. CDR1 is MGHRA and CDR2 is YSYEKL in the germline V gene. CDR3 DNA: TGCGCCAGCAGCCAAGGGAGGGGGCCCCGCCACGAGCAGTACTTC. It encodes CASSQGRGPRHEQYF.

The chain employs TRBV6-6 and TRBJ1-1, with D perhaps matching TRBD1 (6 bases). Germline assignment: CDR1 MNHNY and CDR2 SVGAGI (reference sequence). The CDR3 totals 16 residues. Trimming removed 0 bases from V and 0 bases from J, with 11 bases in between. The CDR3 reads CASSYSSPGVNTEAFF. CDR3 bases: TGTGCCAGCAGTTACTCAAGTCCAGGGGTGAACACTGAAGCTTTCTTT.